The text below deals with one T cell receptor (beta chain). Its specificity is unknown. This sample is drawn from a study of cytomegalovirus exposure and HLA in healthy donors. General observations from the study: In the approximately 120 validation repertoires, a later analysis found that first-cohort TCR clusters tended to co-occur.

Produced via immunoSEQ multiplex PCR; TCRdb's table is partial and in-frame only. The table has roughly 150,000 clones, 85% to 90% seen once; the top ten hold 2.5% to 4%. It was the approximately 120-subject validation cohort, separate from the approximately 700-subject first cohort, to which the donors belonged. This CDR3 has 17 residues. Germline CDR1 SGHTA, CDR2 FQGNSA. The V and J ends lost 5 bases and 2 bases, in that order; junction bases with no gene match: 12. Source material: PBMCs. This clonotype was sampled from a woman younger than 35 in good health and CMV-seropositive. V gene TRBV7-2 combines with J gene TRBJ2-7; 10 positions agree with TRBD2. The CDR3 DNA follows: TGTGCCAGCAGCCCCCAAATGCATAGCGGGAGGACCTACGAGCAGTACTTC. It is translated as CASSPQMHSGRTYEQYF.